These 13 T cell receptor beta chains came from one sample sequenced in a study of cytomegalovirus exposure and HLA in healthy donors. Primers: 60 Vbeta forward and 13 Jbeta reverse. Assay: immunoSEQ multiplex PCR; the TCRdb copy retains only in-frame clones and omits some. The repertoire holds roughly 190,000 clones, about 70% seen once, with approximately 1.8% in the top ten. The specimen was PBMCs. All receptors derive from a young woman in good health and CMV-seronegative.

The chain has TRBV27 and TRBJ2-1; the match to TRBD1 covers 8 bases. V dropped 5 bases and J dropped 7; count of bases not matched to a gene: 13. The CDR3 sequence is 16 residues long. Germline lookup yields CDR1 MNHEY and CDR2 SMNVEV (reference sequence). CDR3 in amino acids: CASSKQGEVSLNEQFF. The CDR3 coding sequence is TGTGCCAGCAGTAAACAGGGGGAAGTCTCCTTGAATGAGCAGTTCTTC.

The chain links TRBV15 to TRBJ1-5, with TRBD1 matching over 9 bases. The CDR3 is 15 residues long. The J segment lost 5 bases and the V segment lost 4 bases, leaving 6 bases of the junction unmatched. Germline CDR1 is LNHNV and CDR2 is YYDKDF (reference sequence). In DNA form, the CDR3 reads TGTGCCACCAGCAACATACAGGGGGCTTATCAGCCCCAGCATTTT. Protein: CATSNIQGAYQPQHF.

This chain joins TRBV11-3 and TRBJ2-1; the match to TRBD2 covers 8 bases. V was clipped by 5 bases and J by 6 bases; unmatched bases: 18. Germline values: CDR1 SGHNT, CDR2 YENEEA. The CDR3 consists of 18 residues. CDR3 bases: TGTGCCAGCAGCCCGGGAAGGGGGTACGGGGGGGGCGGCAATGAGCAGTTCTTC. It yields the protein CASSPGRGYGGGGNEQFF.

The V and J genes are TRBV5-4 and TRBJ2-3; 9 bases match TRBD2. This CDR3 is 15 amino acids long. J lost 3 bases, V lost 0 bases, and 2 bases had no gene match. Germline CDR1 reads SGHNT; CDR2 reads YYREEE (reference sequence). DNA for the CDR3: TGTGCCAGCAGCTTGGCAGCGGGGGGTACAGATACGCAGTATTTT. As protein: CASSLAAGGTDTQYF.

This clone was seen more than once but under ten times. The chain joins TRBV4-2 to TRBJ1-3; no clear D gene. Germline V gene sequence: CDR1 LGHNA, CDR2 YNFKEQ. The V and J ends lost 3 bases and 1 base respectively, with 19 bases between them. This CDR3 comprises 18 residues. CDR3 residues: CASSQGSVGRRSGNTIYF. In DNA form, the CDR3 reads TGTGCCAGCAGCCAGGGTTCAGTCGGCAGGAGGTCTGGAAACACCATATATTTT.

The chain joins TRBV6-6 to TRBJ1-1; 7 nucleotides line up with TRBD1. The CDR3 extends over 14 amino acids. Germline CDR1 and CDR2: MNHNY and SVGAGI (reference sequence). J was trimmed by 6 bases and V by 6 bases; bases with no gene match: 10. The CDR3 coding sequence is TGTGCCAGCAGGGACCAGGGGGTGAGGGCTGAAGCTTTCTTT. Translation gives CASRDQGVRAEAFF.

The chain uses TRBV9 and TRBJ2-1; 9 nucleotides agree with TRBD2. Germline V gene data show CDR1 as SGDLS and CDR2 as YYNGEE. The CDR3 has 17 amino acids. The trim removed 3 bases at V and 2 bases at J, leaving 9 bases unmatched. CDR3 sequence reads: CASSGPRPSGTYNEQFF. The CDR3 bases are TGTGCCAGCAGCGGCCCTAGGCCTAGCGGGACCTACAATGAGCAGTTCTTC.

J is TRBJ2-5 and V is TRBV6-6, with 7 bases lining up with TRBD1. The germline CDR1 and CDR2 sequences are MNHNY and SVGAGI (reference sequence). The CDR3 runs to 15 residues. The V and J ends lost 2 bases and 1 base, in that order; junction bases with no gene match: 4. Here the CDR3 DNA reads TGTGCCAGCAGTTACACACAGGGGCTCCAAGAGACCCAGTACTTC. This codes for CASSYTQGLQETQYF.

The CDR3 DNA sequence: TGTGCCAGCAGCCCTGAGCTCCGGTACCCCCAAGAGACCCAGTACTTC. Translation: CASSPELRYPQETQYF. The chain employs TRBV27 and TRBJ2-5; no clear D gene. Germline CDR1 MNHEY, CDR2 SMNVEV (reference sequence). Trimming took off 6 bases at V and 1 base at J, with 18 bases between the two ends. CDR3 length equals 16 residues.

The V gene is TRBV6-1, the J gene TRBJ2-7, with no clear D. V shed 4 bases and J shed 6 bases, with 10 bases lying between them. Germline CDR1 reads MNHNS; CDR2 reads SASEGT. The CDR3 length is 12 residues. The CDR3 DNA reads TGTGCCAGCAGTGTAAACCTACCCGAGCAGTACTTC. Translating it yields CASSVNLPEQYF.

The rearrangement links TRBV7-6 to TRBJ2-7; TRBD1 matches at 10 bases. The CDR3 is 14 residues long. The V segment lost 5 bases and the J segment 4 bases; nucleotides outside the gene matches: 5. Germline CDR1 reads SGHVS; CDR2 reads FNYEAQ. The CDR3 sequence is CASSRGQGTYEQYF. As DNA, the CDR3 is TGTGCCAGCAGCAGGGGACAGGGGACGTACGAGCAGTACTTC.

V and J are TRBV5-1 and TRBJ2-1; possible D gene TRBD2, 5 bases. Germline V gene sequence: CDR1 SGHRS, CDR2 YFSETQ. The CDR3 spans 14 residues. Deletions cut 0 bases from V and 10 bases from J, with 14 bases between. The CDR3 coding sequence is TGCGCCAGCAGCTTGGCCGGTGCCCGCGGGGAGCAGTTCTTC. Translating it yields CASSLAGARGEQFF.

The chain combines TRBV19 with TRBJ2-7; 9 bases fit TRBD2. This CDR3 region has 16 residues. V lost 5 bases to trimming and J lost 0 bases; unmatched junction nucleotides: 8. CDR1 is LNHDA and CDR2 is SQIVND in the germline V gene (reference sequence). CDR3 region: CASSAQTSGNSYEQYF. Written as DNA, the CDR3 is TGTGCCAGTAGTGCCCAGACTAGCGGCAACTCCTACGAGCAGTACTTC.